The 28 T cell receptor beta chains given below trace back to one sample, sequenced in a study of OX40 agonist ivuxolimab in advanced cancers. The method was immunoSEQ multiplex PCR; TCRdb's version includes in-frame clones alone and lacks a portion of them. Among roughly 61,000 clones listed, 65% to 90% were seen once. Source: CD4+ or CD8+ T cells sorted from blood, taken in a trial of the OX40 agonist ivuxolimab. These receptors originate from an adult with an advanced solid tumor such as melanoma, head and neck, liver or kidney cancer.

The chain carries TRBV19 and TRBJ2-5; maybe TRBD2 (5 bases). V was clipped by 1 base and J by 1 base, with 13 bases between them. This CDR3 region has 16 residues. Germline CDR1 LNHDA, CDR2 SQIVND (reference sequence). Written as DNA, the CDR3 is TGTGCCAGTAGTATAGGCGGCGGAGGAGCCCAAGAGACCCAGTACTTC. Translation: CASSIGGGGAQETQYF.

V gene TRBV6-6 combines with J gene TRBJ2-2, with TRBD1 matching over 8 bases. The CDR3 runs to 14 residues. V gave up 7 bases and J gave up 7 bases; unmatched junction bases: 8. Germline CDR1 and CDR2: MNHNY and SVGAGI (reference sequence). CDR3 in amino acids: CASIPGQEGGELFF. The DNA for the CDR3 is TGTGCCAGCATTCCGGGACAGGAGGGCGGGGAGCTGTTTTTT.

The chain couples TRBV25-1 to TRBJ1-5; the D gene is possibly TRBD1 (5 bases). CDR3 length: 13 residues. V was clipped by 0 bases and J by 13 bases, with 13 bases between them. CDR1 is MGHDK and CDR2 is SYGVNS in the germline V gene. CDR3 sequence: CASSEYAGNRQHF. CDR3 bases: TGTGCCAGCAGTGAATACGCAGGGAATCGACAGCATTTT.

This clone turned up a few times. The chain is built from TRBV6-6 and TRBJ1-5; the D gene is possibly TRBD1 (5 bases). Germline CDR1 and CDR2: MNHNY and SVGAGI (reference sequence). The CDR3 has 15 amino acids. V was trimmed by 2 bases and J by 4 bases, leaving 12 bases between them. The CDR3 protein is CASSYGVGGNQPQHF. The CDR3 region has the DNA TGTGCCAGCAGTTACGGAGTGGGGGGAAATCAGCCCCAGCATTTT.

This clone was found a few times. V and J are TRBV2 and TRBJ1-1, with D unclear. This CDR3 spans 13 amino acids. The V end was cut by 3 bases, the J end by 6 bases, with 11 bases between. Germline CDR1 reads SNHLY; CDR2 reads FYNNEI. In nucleotides, the CDR3 is TGTGCCAGCAGTGATCGGTCCTCTCCTGAAGCTTTCTTT. Protein product: CASSDRSSPEAFF.

The J gene is TRBJ2-5, the V gene TRBV11-2; D ambiguous. V lost 3 bases and J 4 bases, leaving 18 bases between the germline ends. CDR1 is SGHAT and CDR2 is FQNNGV in the germline V gene. The CDR3 has 16 residues. As DNA, the CDR3 is TGTGCCAGCAGCTTCTTTATTCGCAGCAACGGAGAGACCCAGTACTTC. Its protein is CASSFFIRSNGETQYF.

This clone was observed once. CDR3 DNA: TGTGCCAGCAGGGGTCCTGACTTACGTGAAGCTTTCTTT. Translated, it gives CASRGPDLREAFF. The J gene is TRBJ1-1, the V gene TRBV28; D remains ambiguous. Germline lookup yields CDR1 MDHEN and CDR2 SYDVKM. The CDR3 totals 13 residues. V was cut by 6 bases and J by 7 bases, with 15 bases left in between.

This chain's CDR3 is CASRRQGAGGYEQYF. The DNA for the CDR3 is TGTGCCAGCAGGCGACAGGGGGCTGGCGGCTACGAGCAGTACTTC. This chain joins TRBV28 and TRBJ2-7; 10 nucleotides agree with TRBD1. This CDR3 is 15 amino acids long. Germline assignment: CDR1 MDHEN and CDR2 SYDVKM. The trim removed 6 bases at V and 3 bases at J, leaving 8 bases unmatched. The full variable domain, in which reference TRBV28 and TRBJ2-7 provide the parts outside the CDR3, is DVKVTQSSRYLVKRTGEKVFLECVQDMDHENMFWYRQDPGLGLRLIYFSYDVKMKEKGDIPEGYSVSREKKERFSLILESASTNQTSMYLCASRRQGAGGYEQYFGPGTRLTVT.

V usage is TRBV5-1 and J usage is TRBJ1-3; TRBD1 matches at 7 bases. Germline loops: CDR1 SGHRS, CDR2 YFSETQ. The CDR3 loop spans 15 amino acids. Germline trimming cut 4 bases from V and 1 base from J; bases unmatched to any gene: 5. CDR3 sequence reads: CASSPGGQSGNTIYF. CDR3 DNA: TGCGCCAGCAGCCCGGGGGGACAGTCTGGAAACACCATATATTTT.

This chain uses TRBV2 with TRBJ2-5, with TRBD1 matching 10 bases. This CDR3 spans 22 amino acids. Germline-derived CDR1 and CDR2 are SNHLY and FYNNEI. The V and J ends lost 6 bases and 7 bases, in that order; junction bases with no gene match: 32. The CDR3 reads CASSQIRQGARGSGMVPRTQYF. CDR3 nucleotide sequence: TGTGCCAGCAGCCAAATTAGACAGGGGGCGAGGGGTAGTGGAATGGTGCCAAGGACCCAGTACTTC.

This chain uses TRBV7-9 with TRBJ2-7, with 13 bases matching TRBD2. J was trimmed by 6 bases and V by 5 bases; bases with no gene match: 7. The CDR3 spans 15 residues. CDR1 and CDR2 from the germline V gene are SEHNR and FQNEAQ (reference sequence). The CDR3 coding sequence is TGTGCCAGCAGCCCCCGGACTAGCGGGAGCGGCGAGCAGTACTTC. This translates into CASSPRTSGSGEQYF.

The gene calls are TRBV2 and TRBJ1-5, with 8 bases aligning to TRBD1. This CDR3 is 14 amino acids long. From germline, CDR1 is SNHLY and CDR2 FYNNEI. J was trimmed by 6 bases and V by 4 bases; bases with no gene match: 5. CDR3 in amino acids: CASSGQGTLQPQHF. The CDR3 bases are TGTGCCAGCAGTGGACAGGGGACGCTTCAGCCCCAGCATTTT.

The V and J genes are TRBV30 and TRBJ1-3; D unresolved. Germline CDR1 and CDR2: GTSNPN and SVGIG (reference sequence). CDR3 size: 13 residues. V shed 2 bases and J shed 3 bases, with 8 bases lying between them. CDR3 loop: CAWSTPVGNTIYF. CDR3 bases: TGTGCCTGGAGTACGCCCGTTGGAAACACCATATATTTT.

V is TRBV5-1 and J is TRBJ1-6; D gene ambiguous. Trimming stripped 5 bases from V and 10 bases from J, with 19 bases between. Germline CDR1 is SGHRS and CDR2 is YFSETQ. The length of the CDR3 is 15 residues. The CDR3 DNA sequence: TGCGCCAGCAGTTACGCCCAGGAAGGGCTCTCACCCCTCCACTTT. Residues: CASSYAQEGLSPLHF.

The chain has TRBV7-7 and TRBJ2-1, with D perhaps TRBD1 or TRBD2 (7 bases each). The length of the CDR3 is 16 residues. Germline-derived CDR1 and CDR2 are SSHAT and FNYEAQ (reference sequence). The V and J ends lost 6 bases and 2 bases respectively, with 17 bases between them. CDR3 residues: CASSPTTGRAYNEQFF. The CDR3 DNA sequence: TGTGCCAGCAGTCCAACGACAGGGAGGGCCTACAATGAGCAGTTCTTC.

V usage is TRBV14 and J usage is TRBJ1-1; D gene uncertain. CDR1 and CDR2 (germline): SGHDN, FVKESK. Trimming stripped 1 base from V and 1 base from J, with 10 bases between. The CDR3 is 15 amino acids. CDR3: CASSQGRGSNTEAFF. Written as DNA, the CDR3 is TGTGCCAGCAGCCAAGGCCGAGGTTCGAACACTGAAGCTTTCTTT.

The V gene is TRBV14, the J gene TRBJ2-1; 9 bases align to TRBD2. The CDR3 consists of 20 residues. The V gene's germline CDR1 is SGHDN and CDR2 FVKESK. After removal of 0 bases from V and 0 bases from J, the junction contained 12 bases not matched to a gene. The CDR3 DNA is TGTGCCAGCAGCCAAGAGCCTGGATTTAGCGGGGGAGGCTCCTACAATGAGCAGTTCTTC. Translation gives CASSQEPGFSGGGSYNEQFF.

The rearrangement joins TRBV2 to TRBJ2-7; the D is unclear. Between the trimmed V and J ends, which lost 4 bases and 4 bases, there was a span of 5 bases. This CDR3 region has 11 residues. Germline loops: CDR1 SNHLY, CDR2 FYNNEI. DNA of the CDR3: TGTGCCAGCAGTGCCAATTACGAGCAGTACTTC. Translated: CASSANYEQYF.

The V call is TRBV27, the J call TRBJ1-1, with D perhaps matching TRBD1 (6 bases). Germline V gene data show CDR1 as MNHEY and CDR2 as SMNVEV (reference sequence). Trimming took 7 bases from V and 6 from J, leaving 18 bases between them. This CDR3 is 14 amino acids long. CDR3 sequence (DNA): TGTGCCAGCACAAAGGCGGGGGCGGGGTCTGAAGCTTTCTTT. Protein sequence: CASTKAGAGSEAFF.

This clone was detected only a few times. Additional DNA sequences in this sample encode the identical CDR3. This chain uses TRBV18 with TRBJ2-2, with a possible D match to TRBD1 (5 bases). The CDR3 extends over 13 amino acids. CDR1 is KGHSH and CDR2 is LQKENI in the germline V gene. The V gene lost 2 bases and the J gene lost 5 bases, with 6 bases spanning the gap. The CDR3 DNA sequence: TGTGCCAGCTCACCAAGGGGAACCGGGGAGCTGTTTTTT. This translates into CASSPRGTGELFF.

The chain combines TRBV7-8 with TRBJ2-1, with D maybe TRBD2 (6 bases). The CDR3 contains 14 residues. Per germline, CDR1 SGHVS and CDR2 FQNEAQ. The V gene lost 0 bases and the J gene lost 9 bases, with 12 bases spanning the gap. In DNA form, the CDR3 reads TGTGCCAGCAGCTTAGCGGTCGGGCGGGGTGAGCAGTTCTTC. Translated: CASSLAVGRGEQFF.

The chain is built from TRBV28 and TRBJ1-4; D gene unclear. Germline CDR1 and CDR2: MDHEN and SYDVKM. The CDR3 consists of 15 residues. Trimming removed 5 bases from V and 5 bases from J, with 15 bases in between. CDR3 DNA: TGTGCCAGCAGTCGTTCCCCCCGACTGAATGAAAAACTGTTTTTT. Translating gives CASSRSPRLNEKLFF.

The chain couples TRBV28 to TRBJ2-3, with 11 bases that match TRBD2. Germline CDR1 is MDHEN and CDR2 is SYDVKM. V lost 6 bases to trimming and J lost 4 bases; unmatched junction nucleotides: 3. The CDR3 is 14 amino acids. CDR3 nucleotide sequence: TGTGCCAGCAGCATAGCGGGAGGGCCAGATACGCAGTATTTT. It translates to CASSIAGGPDTQYF.

CDR3 in amino acids: CASSVDAGQGVRETQYF. The CDR3 nucleotides read TGTGCCAGCAGCGTAGATGCGGGACAGGGGGTGAGGGAGACCCAGTACTTC. This rearrangement joins TRBV9 to TRBJ2-5; 11 nucleotides align to TRBD1. J gave up 5 bases and V 0 bases, and 9 bases lay outside the gene matches. The CDR3 loop spans 17 amino acids. Germline CDR1 is SGDLS and CDR2 is YYNGEE.

The CDR3 nucleotides are TGTGCCAGCAGTCAGACTAGCGGGAGAGCCTACGAGCAGTACTTC. It yields the protein CASSQTSGRAYEQYF. V usage is TRBV5-8 and J usage is TRBJ2-7; 12 bases line up with TRBD2. CDR3 length: 15 amino acids. The germline V gene encodes CDR1 SGHTS and CDR2 YDEGEE. With V trimmed by 5 bases and J by 2 bases, 5 bases remained unmatched.

The chain couples TRBV14 to TRBJ1-1, with TRBD1 as a possible D gene (5 bases). The V end lost 1 base, the J end lost 4 bases, and 10 bases lay between the germline ends. Per the germline V gene, CDR1 is SGHDN and CDR2 is FVKESK. The CDR3 extends over 14 amino acids. CDR3 sequence: CASSQVYGATEAFF. DNA of the CDR3: TGTGCCAGCAGCCAAGTTTACGGGGCCACTGAAGCTTTCTTT.

This clone was observed a few times. The chain couples TRBV28 to TRBJ1-1, with D maybe TRBD1 (5 bases). Germline loops: CDR1 MDHEN, CDR2 SYDVKM. Trimming removed 8 bases at V and 11 bases at J, with 12 bases between. The CDR3 runs 10 residues. CDR3 region: CASGGNGAFF. The DNA for the CDR3 is TGTGCCAGCGGGGGGAATGGGGCTTTCTTT.

This clone has a handful of counts. This chain joins TRBV11-2 and TRBJ2-5, with D uncertain. Germline V gene data show CDR1 as SGHAT and CDR2 as FQNNGV. Trimming pared 1 base from V and 1 base from J, leaving 4 bases between. The CDR3 is 13 residues long. The CDR3 here is CASSLGGQETQYF. CDR3 nucleotide sequence: TGTGCCAGCAGCTTAGGAGGCCAAGAGACCCAGTACTTC.